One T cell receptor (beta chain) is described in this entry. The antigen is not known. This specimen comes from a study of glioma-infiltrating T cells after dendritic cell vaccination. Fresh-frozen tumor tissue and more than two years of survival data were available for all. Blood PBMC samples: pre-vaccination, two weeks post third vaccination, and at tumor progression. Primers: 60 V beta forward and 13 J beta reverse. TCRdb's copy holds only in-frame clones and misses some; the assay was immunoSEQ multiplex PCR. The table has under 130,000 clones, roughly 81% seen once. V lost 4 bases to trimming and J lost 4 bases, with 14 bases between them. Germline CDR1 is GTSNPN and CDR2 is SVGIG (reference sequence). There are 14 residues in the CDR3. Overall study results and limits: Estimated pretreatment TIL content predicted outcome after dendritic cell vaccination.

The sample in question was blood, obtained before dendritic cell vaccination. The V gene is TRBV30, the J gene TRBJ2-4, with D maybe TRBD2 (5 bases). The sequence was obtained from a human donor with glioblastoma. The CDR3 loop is CAWMVLGDKNIQYF. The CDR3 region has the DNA TGTGCCTGGATGGTATTGGGAGATAAAAACATTCAGTACTTC. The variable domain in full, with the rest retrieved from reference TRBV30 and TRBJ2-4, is SQTIHQWPATLVQPVGSPLSLECTVEGTSNPNLYWYRQAAGRGLQLLFYSVGIGQISSEVPQNLSASRPQDRQFILSSKKLLLSDSGFYLCAWMVLGDKNIQYFGAGTRLSVL.